The clone carrying this TCR beta chain was seen repeatedly, ten times or more. The data were obtained in a study of control samples from healthy donors and cancer patients. V was clipped by 7 bases and J by 5 bases, with 12 bases between them. This CDR3 region has 13 residues. Per germline, CDR1 SNHLY and CDR2 FYNNEI. TCRdb keeps only in-frame clones here, not all; method: immunoSEQ multiplex PCR. Of approximately 58,000 clones in the sample, roughly 86% were seen once. Sequencing input: PBMCs. V gene TRBV2 combines with J gene TRBJ1-5, with D maybe TRBD1 (6 bases). The receptor's source is a woman aged 55-70 years with lung cancer. CDR3 bases: TGTGCCAGCATGAGGGACACACATCAGCCCCAGCATTTT. Encoded protein: CASMRDTHQPQHF.